This T cell receptor beta chain was captured in a study of blood T cell repertoires in COVID-19. Whole-study context: Some COVID-19 samples were acute and others convalescent; all came from the United States, Italy and Spain.

It was during active infection that Seattle patients were enrolled and then longitudinally followed. Profiled with immunoSEQ multiplex PCR; TCRdb holds only in-frame clones, not every one. The sample contains roughly 300,000 clones, about nine tenths of which appear only once. This CDR3 is built from 14 residues. V gave up 1 base and J gave up 4 bases, with 8 bases separating them. Looked up from germline, CDR1 is SGHRS and CDR2 is YFSETQ. The chain carries TRBV5-1 and TRBJ2-2; D remains unclear. The TCR was taken from a woman aged 25-40 years with COVID-19, enrolled during active disease. Input material: peripheral blood. Here the CDR3 DNA reads TGCGCCAGCAGCTTGATCCCGGGCACCGGGGAGCTGTTTTTT. Amino acid sequence: CASSLIPGTGELFF.